This record covers a single T cell receptor (beta chain). A few counts support this clonotype. The antigen it recognizes is unknown. No clone much larger than this one lies a single base away; base qualities are absent. These data originate in a study of patients and donors after allogeneic stem cell transplantation (TCRdb year 2020). The method was RT-PCR. TCRdb names NextSeq 550 as the instrument used. The public sequencing data were trimmed at Q25 with fastp and processed into clonotypes with MiXCR by TCRdb, which kept only in-frame beta chains. Every entry covers one CDR3 protein and lists the most common genes and DNA from its rows. This sample is represented by 150,000 to 200,000 distinct CDR3 sequences; approximately 22% of them were singletons. The ten largest clones add up to 25% to 30% of the sample. The junction shows trimming of 1 base on V and 0 bases on J, plus 10 bases between the germline ends. From the cysteine up to the phenylalanine, the CDR3 has a length of 14 residues. The CDR3 DNA has 42 bases and is translated from base 1. CDR1 is given as SQVTM and CDR2 as ANQGSEA, both from the germline V gene.

The source material was blood, either unsorted or a sorted T cell fraction (not recorded which). The chain is encoded by TRBV29-1 joined to TRBJ2-7; TRBD2 is possibly the D segment (6 matching bases). The receptor comes from a human donor who was either an allogeneic HSCT recipient or a stem cell or donor lymphocyte infusion donor (not recorded which). It is not recorded whose cells these are; they may come from a transplant donor. The encoded CDR3 is CSVEGSSASYEQYF. In nucleotide form, the sequence is TGCAGCGTTGAAGGTTCTAGCGCCTCCTACGAGCAGTACTTC.